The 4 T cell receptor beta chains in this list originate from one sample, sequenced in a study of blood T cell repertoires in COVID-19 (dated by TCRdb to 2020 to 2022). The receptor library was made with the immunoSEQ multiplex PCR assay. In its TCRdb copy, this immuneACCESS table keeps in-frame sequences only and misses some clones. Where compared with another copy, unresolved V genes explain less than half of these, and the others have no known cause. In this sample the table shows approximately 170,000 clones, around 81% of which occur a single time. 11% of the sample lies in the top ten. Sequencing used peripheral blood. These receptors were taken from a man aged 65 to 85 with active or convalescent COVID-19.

The CDR3 is CASSYGGVTEAFF. Written as DNA, the CDR3 is TGTGCCAGCAGTTACGGGGGGGTAACTGAAGCTTTCTTT. The V and J genes are TRBV6-5 and TRBJ1-1, with a tentative D call TRBD1 (5 bases). Germline-derived CDR1 and CDR2 are MNHEY and SVGAGI. The CDR3 is 13 amino acids. Between the trimmed V and J ends, which lost 2 bases and 5 bases, there was a span of 9 bases.

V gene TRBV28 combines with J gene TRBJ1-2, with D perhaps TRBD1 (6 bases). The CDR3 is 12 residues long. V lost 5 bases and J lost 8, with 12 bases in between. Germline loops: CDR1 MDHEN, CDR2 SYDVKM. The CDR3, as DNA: TGTGCCAGCAGTGGGGACATTAGGGGCTACACCTTC. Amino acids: CASSGDIRGYTF.

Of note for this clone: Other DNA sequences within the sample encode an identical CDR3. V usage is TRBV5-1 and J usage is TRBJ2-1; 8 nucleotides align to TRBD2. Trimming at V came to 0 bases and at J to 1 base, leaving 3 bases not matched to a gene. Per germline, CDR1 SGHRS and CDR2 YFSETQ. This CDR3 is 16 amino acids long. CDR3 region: CASSLVAGGSYNEQFF. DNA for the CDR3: TGCGCCAGCAGCTTGGTCGCGGGAGGATCCTACAATGAGCAGTTCTTC.

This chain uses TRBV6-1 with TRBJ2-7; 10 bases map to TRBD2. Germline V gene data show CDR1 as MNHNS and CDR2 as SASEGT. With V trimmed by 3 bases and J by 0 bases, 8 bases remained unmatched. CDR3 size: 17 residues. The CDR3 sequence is CASSDPRLAGLSYEQYF. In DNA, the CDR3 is TGTGCCAGCAGTGACCCAAGACTAGCGGGCCTCTCCTACGAGCAGTACTTC.